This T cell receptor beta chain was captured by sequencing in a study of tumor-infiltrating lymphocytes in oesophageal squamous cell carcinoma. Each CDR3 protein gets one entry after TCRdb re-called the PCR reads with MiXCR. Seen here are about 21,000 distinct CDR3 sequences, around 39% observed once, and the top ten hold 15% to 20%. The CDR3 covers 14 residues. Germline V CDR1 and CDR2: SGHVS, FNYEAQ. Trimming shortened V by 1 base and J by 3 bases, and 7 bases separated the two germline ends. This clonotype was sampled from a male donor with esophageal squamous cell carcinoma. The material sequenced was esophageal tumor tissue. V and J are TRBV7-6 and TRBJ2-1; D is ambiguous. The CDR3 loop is CASSLGGGYNEQFF. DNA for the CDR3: TGTGCCAGCAGCTTAGGTGGCGGCTACAATGAGCAGTTCTTC.